Shown below are 9 T cell receptor beta chains from a single sample sequenced in a study of cytomegalovirus exposure and HLA in healthy donors. It was with 60 Vbeta and 13 Jbeta primers that the PCR ran. TCRdb's table, derived via immunoSEQ multiplex PCR, lists solely in-frame clones and lacks some. The sample yields 130,000 to 150,000 clones, around 78% seen once. Sample: PBMCs. The receptors originated from a woman aged 18-29 years in good health and CMV-seropositive.

This chain links TRBV6-1 with TRBJ2-7; D is unclear. This CDR3 is built from 15 residues. CDR1 MNHNS and CDR2 SASEGT come from the germline V gene. V was shortened by 6 bases and J by 0 bases, with 15 bases between the two germline ends. The CDR3 loop reads CASSQSHLSSYEQYF. The CDR3 DNA reads TGTGCCAGCAGCCAAAGCCACCTAAGCTCCTACGAGCAGTACTTC.

The sample holds a few counts of this clone. V usage is TRBV28 and J usage is TRBJ2-2; the D gene is possibly TRBD2 (5 bases). V lost 6 bases, J lost 4 bases, and 15 bases lay in between. This CDR3 is built from 15 residues. CDR1 and CDR2 from the germline V gene are MDHEN and SYDVKM. The CDR3 here is CASSPASAGTGELFF. The CDR3 bases are TGTGCCAGCAGCCCCGCGTCCGCGGGCACCGGGGAGCTGTTTTTT.

This clone was detected once. The chain is built from TRBV6-5 and TRBJ2-1; TRBD2 matches 8 bases. The CDR3 spans 14 residues. The germline CDR1 and CDR2 sequences are MNHEY and SVGAGI. Trimming at V came to 5 bases and at J to 3 bases, leaving 3 bases not matched to a gene. The CDR3 DNA follows: TGTGCCAGCAGTGAAGGGACTAGCTACAATGAGCAGTTCTTC. Encoded protein: CASSEGTSYNEQFF.

V and J are TRBV2 and TRBJ2-5, with a possible D match to TRBD2 (7 bases). This CDR3 has 13 residues. Germline V gene sequence: CDR1 SNHLY, CDR2 FYNNEI. Trimming removed 2 bases from V and 7 bases from J, with 11 bases in between. The CDR3 nucleotides read TGTGCCAGCAGTGAATCGGGGGGCTGGACCCAGTACTTC. This encodes CASSESGGWTQYF.

This rearrangement joins TRBV5-4 to TRBJ2-7, with D perhaps matching TRBD2 (6 bases). This CDR3 region has 13 residues. Germline CDR1 reads SGHNT; CDR2 reads YYREEE (reference sequence). The V and J ends lost 3 bases and 1 base respectively, with 8 bases between them. Written as DNA, the CDR3 is TGTGCCAGCAGCTCTGGGGGGTCCTACGAGCAGTACTTC. Translated, it gives CASSSGGSYEQYF.

The CDR3 DNA reads TGTGCCAGCAGTTACATCAAGGGACAGGGGGTCTACGAGCAGTACTTC. Translating gives CASSYIKGQGVYEQYF. The chain has TRBV6-5 and TRBJ2-7; 11 positions match TRBD1. Trimming removed 2 bases from V and 3 bases from J; junction bases left unmatched: 6. This CDR3 contains 16 residues. The germline V gene encodes CDR1 MNHEY and CDR2 SVGAGI.

The rearrangement joins TRBV28 to TRBJ1-5; D ambiguous. The CDR3 consists of 17 residues. Per the germline V gene, CDR1 is MDHEN and CDR2 is SYDVKM. V lost 5 bases, J lost 2 bases, and 19 bases lay in between. CDR3 DNA: TGTGCCAGCAGTCCCACCCATGGGCAGGTGGGCAATCAGCCCCAGCATTTT. Protein: CASSPTHGQVGNQPQHF. The full variable domain, completed using reference TRBV28 and TRBJ1-5, is DVKVTQSSRYLVKRTGEKVFLECVQDMDHENMFWYRQDPGLGLRLIYFSYDVKMKEKGDIPEGYSVSREKKERFSLILESASTNQTSMYLCASSPTHGQVGNQPQHFGDGTRLSIL.

The rearrangement joins TRBV29-1 to TRBJ1-2; possible D gene TRBD1, 5 bases. The CDR3 is 12 amino acids. In germline, CDR1 is SQVTM, CDR2 ANQGSEA. With 4 bases removed from V and 5 bases from J, the gap between germline ends came to 11 bases. The CDR3 DNA reads TGCAGCGTTGGTCAGGGTACATATGGCTACACCTTC. Translation gives CSVGQGTYGYTF.

This CDR3 reads CASSKGQRDQPQHF. The CDR3 coding sequence is TGTGCCAGCAGTAAGGGACAGCGAGATCAGCCCCAGCATTTT. This rearrangement joins TRBV7-9 to TRBJ1-5, with TRBD1 identical over 7 bases. Per germline, CDR1 SEHNR and CDR2 FQNEAQ (reference sequence). The length of the CDR3 is 14 residues. The ends lost 6 bases at V and 5 bases at J; junction bases unmatched: 7.